A single sample is the source of the 10 T cell receptor beta chains below, sequenced in a study of T-cell reconstitution after alpha-beta-depleted transplantation in children. The TCRbeta library was prepared with unique molecular identifiers. In TCRdb, the PCR reads were re-called with MiXCR into one record per CDR3 protein. The sample consists of 330,000 or so distinct CDR3 sequences, approximately 10% of them appearing once. The specimen comprised PBMCs from the stem cell graft donor, sampled from the stem cell graft. The source is a human donor who donated a stem cell graft to a child with acute lymphoblastic leukemia.

This clonotype showed up just a few times. The chain combines TRBV5-1 with TRBJ2-5; TRBD2 agrees at 10 bases. Germline CDR1 SGHRS, CDR2 YFSETQ. The CDR3 contains 16 residues. The trim removed 4 bases at V and 5 bases at J, leaving 11 bases unmatched. The CDR3 nucleotides read TGCGCCAGCAGCGGGCTAGCGGGAGCTACGGGGGAGACCCAGTACTTC. It specifies CASSGLAGATGETQYF.

In its sample, this clonotype was seen many times. The chain employs TRBV15 and TRBJ2-1, with D perhaps TRBD2 (5 bases). Trimming stripped 1 base from V and 3 bases from J, with 10 bases between. CDR3 length: 15 residues. CDR1 and CDR2 (germline): LNHNV, YYDKDF (reference sequence). CDR3 DNA sequence: TGTGCCACCAGCAGAGGGGAGTCGGACTACAATGAGCAGTTCTTC. Its protein product is CATSRGESDYNEQFF.

The gene calls are TRBV5-1 and TRBJ2-1; a weak D match, TRBD1 (5 bases). This CDR3 is built from 16 residues. Germline CDR1 reads SGHRS; CDR2 reads YFSETQ. The V end was cut by 0 bases, the J end by 6 bases, with 16 bases between. CDR3 sequence (DNA): TGCGCCAGCAGCTTGGGAGACAGTAGCCCCTCCAATGAGCAGTTCTTC. Its protein is CASSLGDSSPSNEQFF.

The chain carries TRBV24-1 and TRBJ2-2; tentative D call: TRBD2 (6 bases). V was pared by 2 bases and J by 6 bases, with 6 bases between. The length of the CDR3 is 13 residues. Germline V gene data show CDR1 as KGHDR and CDR2 as SFDVKD. The CDR3 bases are TGTGCCACCAGTGATTCTAGCGCCGGGGAGCTGTTTTTT. Translating gives CATSDSSAGELFF.

This clonotype was found a few times. This chain connects TRBV27 to TRBJ2-1; 7 bases fit TRBD1. V gave up 5 bases and J gave up 4 bases; unmatched junction bases: 8. This CDR3 contains 15 residues. Germline loops: CDR1 MNHEY, CDR2 SMNVEV (reference sequence). CDR3 protein: CASSPRDRTYNEQFF. CDR3 coding DNA: TGTGCCAGCAGTCCACGGGACAGAACTTACAATGAGCAGTTCTTC.

The J gene is TRBJ1-1, the V gene TRBV15; no reliable D call. The CDR3 covers 12 residues. V lost 1 base and J 7 bases, leaving 7 bases between the germline ends. Germline lookup yields CDR1 LNHNV and CDR2 YYDKDF (reference sequence). CDR3 nucleotides: TGTGCCACCAGCAGAGTTGGTCATGAAGCTTTCTTT. It yields the protein CATSRVGHEAFF.

As regards this clonotype: Germline and junction disagree at one end, which may indicate a read error. The V and J genes are TRBV3-1 and TRBJ2-1, with 13 nucleotides matching TRBD2. The CDR3 is 19 amino acids. Germline CDR1 is LGHDT and CDR2 is YNNKEL (reference sequence). As DNA, the CDR3 is TGTACCAGCAGACCTACGGGACTAGCGGGATTCGGTTCCTACAATGAGCAGTTCTTC. Translating gives CTSRPTGLAGFGSYNEQFF.

This clonotype was seen a few times. The CDR3 nucleotides read TGTGCCAGCAGCCCAACTGGGGTACGGACTGAAGCTTTCTTT. Amino acid sequence: CASSPTGVRTEAFF. V is TRBV7-3 and J is TRBJ1-1; D is unclear. The germline V gene encodes CDR1 SGHTA and CDR2 FQGTGA. Deletions cut 5 bases from V and 5 bases from J, with 15 bases between. The CDR3 runs 14 residues.

The V call is TRBV12-3 or TRBV12-4, the J call TRBJ2-2, with D possibly being TRBD1 (5 bases). Trimming cost V 2 bases and J 7 bases, with 11 bases left between them. The CDR3 sequence is 14 residues long. CDR3 region: CASSLQGVGGELFF. The DNA for the CDR3 is TGTGCCAGCAGTTTACAGGGCGTTGGCGGGGAGCTGTTTTTT.

This clonotype was observed at least ten times. The V and J genes are TRBV6-1 and TRBJ1-6; unclear D gene. The length of the CDR3 is 14 residues. Germline V gene lookup returns CDR1 MNHNS and CDR2 SASEGT. V lost 5 bases and J 0 bases, leaving 5 bases between the germline ends. CDR3 region: CASSRSSYNSPLHF. The DNA of the CDR3 is TGTGCCAGCAGTCGGAGCTCCTATAATTCACCCCTCCACTTT.